This note documents a single T cell receptor (beta chain) sequence. The CDR3 loop spans 11 amino acids. CDR1 and CDR2 (germline): MNHNS, SASEGT. The sample is drawn from a study of shared clonotypes between healthy human individuals. Study at large: Plates per donor: three CD4 naive, three CD4 memory, two CD8 naive, one CD8 memory.

The donors, all of them Caucasian adults, lived in Nashville, Tennessee. Each subset's genomic DNA was split evenly across several immunoSEQ plates. Repertoires were generated with immunoSEQ multiplex PCR, while TCRdb's copy carries only in-frame clones and drops some. The sample contains 1.6 million or so clones, around 97% of which appear only once. This rearrangement joins TRBV6-1 to TRBJ2-7; 9 bases map to TRBD2. The clonotype comes from a man aged 25 to 45 in good health. Material: naive CD4+ T cells sorted from blood. Subset meaning: CD45RA+ positively selected. CDR3: CAAGGGYEQYF. The CDR3 nucleotides read TGTGCTGCGGGGGGGGGCTACGAGCAGTACTTC.